One and the same sample provided the 32 T cell receptor beta chains below, sequenced in a study of CD8 T cells in ankylosing spondylitis (dated by TCRdb to 2015 to 2018). General study outcomes and caveats: A TCR beta motif made up of several highly homologous amino acid variants appeared to be characteristic of blood from ankylosing spondylitis patients.

Which antigens these TCRs recognize remains unknown. Libraries were made using 5' RACE. Sequenced using an Illumina HiSeq 2500. TCRdb redid the processing of the public reads, applying fastp at Q25 and MiXCR, and retained in-frame beta chains. When rows share a CDR3 protein, they turn into one entry using the most common DNA and genes. Present in this sample are hundreds of thousands of distinct CDR3 sequences, about 13% of which were seen just once. The ten largest make up under 7.5% of the sample. The sequenced sample was blood, either unsorted or a sorted T cell fraction (not recorded which). The receptor set was obtained from a male donor with ankylosing spondylitis.

This chain links TRBV2 with TRBJ1-1; 7 bases align to TRBD1. Germline CDR1 SNHLY, CDR2 FYNNEI. Losses at the gene ends were 6 bases for V and 6 bases for J; bases not matched to a gene: 16. This CDR3 contains 16 residues. DNA for the CDR3: TGTGCCAGCAGCATACGCACAGGGGTCGGGGGCCCTGAAGCTTTCTTT. It codes for CASSIRTGVGGPEAFF. Using reference TRBV2 and TRBJ1-1 for the parts outside the CDR3, the full variable domain is EPEVTQTPSHQVTQMGQEVILRCVPISNHLYFYWYRQILGQKVEFLVSFYNNEISEKSEIFDDQFSVERPDGSNFTLKIRSTKLEDSAMYFCASSIRTGVGGPEAFFGQGTRLTVV.

The V and J genes are TRBV10-3 and TRBJ2-2; D call uncertain. The germline V and J ends were trimmed by 6 bases and 4 bases, with 6 bases remaining between them. CDR1 and CDR2 from the germline V gene are ENHRY and SYGVKD. The CDR3 has 12 residues. CDR3 DNA: TGTGCCATCAGCGCTAGCACCGGGGAGCTGTTTTTT. Protein: CAISASTGELFF.

This chain joins TRBV7-2 and TRBJ2-7, with D unclear. CDR3 size: 13 residues. Germline CDR1 and CDR2: SGHTA and FQGNSA. Trimming took 5 bases from V and 7 from J, leaving 15 bases between them. The CDR3 sequence: CASSPTPITEQYF. The CDR3 DNA reads TGTGCCAGCAGCCCTACCCCCATTACTGAGCAGTACTTC.

The V call is TRBV19, the J call TRBJ1-1; D unclear. V shed 5 bases and J shed 8 bases, with 12 bases lying between them. This CDR3 is 12 amino acids long. Germline V CDR1 and CDR2: LNHDA, SQIVND (reference sequence). The DNA of the CDR3 is TGTGCCAGTAGTCCGCGCGGGAGGGAAGCTTTCTTT. Its protein product is CASSPRGREAFF.

Only a few counts were recorded for this clonotype. The chain joins TRBV9 to TRBJ1-3; maybe TRBD1 (6 bases). Germline V CDR1 and CDR2: SGDLS, YYNGEE. V was shortened by 0 bases and J by 0 bases, with 13 bases between the two germline ends. The CDR3 spans 17 residues. The CDR3 nucleotides read TGTGCCAGCAGCGTAGACTGGGGGCCGCCCTCTGGAAACACCATATATTTT. It encodes CASSVDWGPPSGNTIYF.

Written as DNA, the CDR3 is TGTGCCAGCAGTTTTAATGGGCCAGATACGCAGTATTTT. Amino acids: CASSFNGPDTQYF. The genes are TRBV12-3 or TRBV12-4 and TRBJ2-3, with D hard to call. V was clipped by 3 bases and J by 4 bases, with 8 bases between them. The CDR3 totals 13 residues.

CDR3 bases: TGTGCCAGCTCACCAGAGACGAGGGAGGGCTCCACAGATACGCAGTATTTT. Encoded protein: CASSPETREGSTDTQYF. The chain has TRBV18 and TRBJ2-3, with TRBD2 matching 7 bases. V shed 2 bases and J 2 bases; nucleotides not matched to a gene: 10. This CDR3 region has 17 residues. Germline loops: CDR1 KGHSH, CDR2 LQKENI.

CDR3 residues: CASSFHTGELFF. Here the CDR3 DNA reads TGTGCCAGCAGTTTCCACACCGGGGAGCTGTTTTTT. The chain uses TRBV12-3 or TRBV12-4 and TRBJ2-2, with D hard to call. The CDR3 has 12 residues. Trimming took 3 bases from V and 3 from J, leaving 2 bases between them.

This clonotype has more than one count but fewer than ten. The rearrangement uses TRBV11-2 and TRBJ1-1; 7 bases fit TRBD1. Germline values: CDR1 SGHAT, CDR2 FQNNGV. Germline trimming cut 5 bases from V and 0 bases from J; bases unmatched to any gene: 6. This CDR3 spans 15 amino acids. CDR3 DNA sequence: TGTGCCAGCAGCCCCGGGGACAGATTGAACACTGAAGCTTTCTTT. Protein sequence: CASSPGDRLNTEAFF. Looking up the rest from reference TRBV11-2 and TRBJ1-1 gives the full variable domain: EAGVAQSPRYKIIEKRQSVAFWCNPISGHATLYWYQQILGQGPKLLIQFQNNGVVDDSQLPKDRFSAERLKGVDSTLKIQPAKLEDSAVYLCASSPGDRLNTEAFFGQGTRLTVV.

This clonotype was seen ten or more times. The chain joins TRBV29-1 to TRBJ2-2; possible D gene TRBD1, 8 bases. Deletions cut 6 bases from V and 0 bases from J, with 14 bases between. Germline V gene lookup returns CDR1 SQVTM and CDR2 ANQGSEA. The CDR3 is 15 residues long. The CDR3 coding sequence is TGCAGCGTCCAGGGGGCGGGGGCGAACACCGGGGAGCTGTTTTTT. Translated, it gives CSVQGAGANTGELFF.

This chain connects TRBV13 to TRBJ2-1; D is uncertain. The CDR3 is made up of 14 amino acids. Per the germline V gene, CDR1 is PRHDT and CDR2 is FYEKMQ (reference sequence). Trimming cost V 2 bases and J 9 bases, with 14 bases left between them. The CDR3 bases are TGTGCCAGCAGCTTATTTGGTAGTCCCCTTGAGCAGTTCTTC. Translating gives CASSLFGSPLEQFF.

The chain recombines TRBV7-9 with TRBJ2-5; D is possibly TRBD1 (5 bases). This CDR3 contains 15 residues. Germline-derived CDR1 and CDR2 are SEHNR and FQNEAQ (reference sequence). With 5 bases removed from V and 1 base from J, the gap between germline ends came to 14 bases. CDR3: CASSPRGRVQETQYF. CDR3 DNA: TGTGCCAGCAGCCCGAGAGGCAGGGTCCAAGAGACCCAGTACTTC.

This clonotype has only a few counts. The genes are TRBV7-9 and TRBJ1-2, with D possibly being TRBD1 (6 bases). V gave up 5 bases and J gave up 1 base, with 14 bases separating them. The CDR3 length is 15 residues. Germline-derived CDR1 and CDR2 are SEHNR and FQNEAQ (reference sequence). CDR3: CASSPGDTSNYGYTF. CDR3 nucleotide sequence: TGTGCCAGCAGCCCTGGGGACACTAGTAACTATGGCTACACCTTC. Using reference TRBV7-9 and TRBJ1-2 for the parts outside the CDR3, the full variable domain is DTGVSQNPRHKITKRGQNVTFRCDPISEHNRLYWYRQTLGQGPEFLTYFQNEAQLEKSRLLSDRFSAERPKGSFSTLEIQRTEQGDSAMYLCASSPGDTSNYGYTFGSGTRLTVV.

There are a few counts of this clonotype. The chain carries TRBV5-6 and TRBJ1-5; unclear D gene. Germline CDR1 reads SGHDT; CDR2 reads YYEEEE. The CDR3 is made up of 17 amino acids. Trimming stripped 0 bases from V and 0 bases from J, with 13 bases between. The CDR3 is CASSLGSGTYSNQPQHF. In DNA, the CDR3 is TGTGCCAGCAGCTTGGGTAGTGGTACCTATAGCAATCAGCCCCAGCATTTT.

This clonotype was seen just once. V gene TRBV2 combines with J gene TRBJ2-3; a possible D gene is TRBD2 (6 bases). Germline values: CDR1 SNHLY, CDR2 FYNNEI. V lost 4 bases and J lost 2, with 13 bases in between. The CDR3 totals 15 residues. This CDR3 is CASSGGAGSTDTQYF. As DNA, the CDR3 is TGTGCCAGCAGTGGCGGGGCGGGATCCACAGATACGCAGTATTTT.

The chain carries TRBV11-2 and TRBJ2-1; D is ambiguous. Germline CDR1 is SGHAT and CDR2 is FQNNGV. The CDR3 extends over 13 amino acids. Trimming left V 1 base short and J 7 bases short, with 8 bases between. This chain's CDR3 is CASSLGIGNEQFF. CDR3 bases: TGTGCCAGCAGCTTAGGGATCGGAAATGAGCAGTTCTTC.

This clonotype showed up just a few times. The rearrangement links TRBV12-3 or TRBV12-4 to TRBJ2-7; the D is unclear. The CDR3 is made up of 14 amino acids. The germline V and J ends were trimmed by 3 bases and 5 bases, with 14 bases remaining between them. CDR3 sequence reads: CASSLGVAAHEQYV. The DNA for the CDR3 is TGTGCCAGCAGTTTGGGTGTTGCGGCCCACGAGCAGTACGTC.

This clonotype was counted between two and nine times. This sequence joins TRBV12-3 or TRBV12-4 and TRBJ2-1, with unresolved D. The CDR3 runs to 14 residues. The V end was cut by 2 bases, the J end by 2 bases, with 7 bases between. The CDR3 reads CASSLTRTYNEQFF. The CDR3 region has the DNA TGTGCCAGCAGTTTAACTCGAACCTACAATGAGCAGTTCTTC.

This clonotype occurred a few times. V and J are TRBV28 and TRBJ1-4, with 9 positions matching TRBD1. Per germline, CDR1 MDHEN and CDR2 SYDVKM. The CDR3 has 15 amino acids. The trim removed 7 bases at V and 5 bases at J, leaving 8 bases unmatched. CDR3 protein: CASTVAGQGNEKLFF. CDR3 DNA sequence: TGTGCCAGCACCGTGGCGGGACAGGGAAATGAAAAACTGTTTTTT.

V gene TRBV7-6 combines with J gene TRBJ2-1, with a weak D call TRBD2 (5 bases). V was pared by 5 bases and J by 0 bases, with 14 bases between. CDR3 size: 16 residues. Germline V gene lookup returns CDR1 SGHVS and CDR2 FNYEAQ. The CDR3, as DNA: TGTGCCAGCAGCCGGACGCGAGGGAGCTCCTACAATGAGCAGTTCTTC. Amino acids: CASSRTRGSSYNEQFF.

This clonotype occurred a few times. The chain employs TRBV5-1 and TRBJ1-1, with 7 nucleotides matching TRBD1. With V trimmed by 4 bases and J by 6 bases, 6 bases remained unmatched. This CDR3 contains 13 residues. Germline CDR1 is SGHRS and CDR2 is YFSETQ. This CDR3 is CASSETGRAEAFF. In DNA form, the CDR3 reads TGCGCCAGCAGCGAGACAGGGCGAGCTGAAGCTTTCTTT.

This clonotype was recorded a few times. The chain recombines TRBV6-5 with TRBJ1-4, with 7 bases matching TRBD1. The CDR3 consists of 15 residues. V dropped 2 bases and J dropped 7; count of bases not matched to a gene: 7. Germline V gene lookup returns CDR1 MNHEY and CDR2 SVGAGI. CDR3 loop: CASSYGRGQGEKLFF. The CDR3 DNA follows: TGTGCCAGCAGTTACGGAAGGGGGCAAGGTGAAAAACTGTTTTTT.

V usage is TRBV5-1 and J usage is TRBJ2-5; D is perhaps TRBD1 (6 bases). Germline-derived CDR1 and CDR2 are SGHRS and YFSETQ. CDR3 length: 14 residues. Trimming took off 7 bases at V and 9 bases at J, with 22 bases between the two ends. CDR3 region: CASGSDSPKRPQYF. The CDR3 DNA reads as TGCGCCAGCGGCTCGGACAGTCCCAAGAGACCCCAGTACTTC.

Ten or more counts support this clonotype. The chain has TRBV6-1 and TRBJ2-2, with D perhaps matching TRBD1 (6 bases). The germline V gene has CDR1 MNHNS and CDR2 SASEGT. Deletions cut 6 bases from V and 6 bases from J, with 14 bases between. The CDR3 runs to 14 residues. CDR3 sequence reads: CASSNYRVPGELFF. CDR3 sequence (DNA): TGTGCCAGCAGCAATTACAGGGTCCCCGGGGAGCTGTTTTTT.

This clonotype was counted between two and nine times. This chain links TRBV20-1 with TRBJ2-7; 14 nucleotides agree with TRBD2. The trim removed 5 bases at V and 1 base at J, leaving 4 bases unmatched. This CDR3 is 15 amino acids long. Germline CDR1 reads DFQATT; CDR2 reads SNEGSKA (reference sequence). DNA for the CDR3: TGCAGTGCTCGAGGACTAGCGGGAGGATCCTACGAGCAGTACTTC. Protein sequence: CSARGLAGGSYEQYF.

The J gene is TRBJ2-3, the V gene TRBV24-1; 9 bases line up with TRBD2. Germline assignment: CDR1 KGHDR and CDR2 SFDVKD. The CDR3 has 18 residues. With 5 bases clipped from V and 4 bases from J, the junction kept 15 bases outside the gene matches. CDR3 DNA sequence: TGTGCCACCAGTGCCCCCCCGGGGCTAGCGGGGCCTTCAGATACGCAGTATTTT. Its translation is CATSAPPGLAGPSDTQYF.

This clonotype was seen more than once but under ten times. V and J are TRBV19 and TRBJ1-4; perhaps TRBD1 as D (6 bases). Looked up from germline, CDR1 is LNHDA and CDR2 is SQIVND (reference sequence). Trimming took off 2 bases at V and 5 bases at J, with 9 bases between the two ends. This CDR3 region has 14 residues. The chain's CDR3 is CASSIRGSNEKLFF. CDR3 DNA sequence: TGTGCCAGTAGTATAAGGGGGTCCAATGAAAAACTGTTTTTT.

The V call is TRBV6-5, the J call TRBJ2-2; TRBD2 is a possible D gene (5 bases). With 0 bases removed from V and 5 bases from J, the gap between germline ends came to 13 bases. Germline V gene data show CDR1 as MNHEY and CDR2 as SVGAGI. This CDR3 is 16 amino acids long. The CDR3 region has the DNA TGTGCCAGCAGTTACTCTGACTCCCGCGGGACCGGGGAGCTGTTTTTT. Protein sequence: CASSYSDSRGTGELFF.

The chain couples TRBV5-1 to TRBJ2-1; 10 nucleotides agree with TRBD1. V trimming: 3 bases; J trimming: 8 bases; junction bases outside the gene matches: 5. Germline CDR1 is SGHRS and CDR2 is YFSETQ. The CDR3 consists of 14 residues. CDR3 DNA sequence: TGCGCCAGCAGCTACGGACAGGGGGGGGATGAGCAGTTCTTC. This encodes CASSYGQGGDEQFF.

This clonotype occurred a few times. The chain employs TRBV10-2 and TRBJ2-1, with a possible D match to TRBD2 (6 bases). V dropped 2 bases and J dropped 9 bases, with 17 bases sitting between them. This CDR3 has 15 residues. Looked up from germline, CDR1 is WSHSY and CDR2 is SAAADI. As DNA, the CDR3 is TGCGCCAGCAGTGAGCCGGGACTGGGGGTCGGTGAGCAGTTCTTC. Translating gives CASSEPGLGVGEQFF.

In this sample, this clonotype turned up a few times. The gene calls are TRBV7-2 and TRBJ2-5, with 7 bases matching TRBD1. The V gene's germline CDR1 is SGHTA and CDR2 FQGNSA. Germline trimming cut 5 bases from V and 5 bases from J; bases unmatched to any gene: 11. The CDR3 has 15 residues. Here the CDR3 DNA reads TGTGCCAGCAGCCTCAACCAAGGGGGCGGCGAGACCCAGTACTTC. Its protein is CASSLNQGGGETQYF.

This chain links TRBV27 with TRBJ2-1; TRBD2 is a possible D gene (5 bases). Germline values: CDR1 MNHEY, CDR2 SMNVEV (reference sequence). The CDR3 runs to 14 residues. Trimming cost V 6 bases and J 5 bases, with 14 bases left between them. CDR3 sequence: CASSRTRVDNEQFF. CDR3 DNA sequence: TGTGCCAGCAGCCGAACTAGGGTTGACAATGAGCAGTTCTTC.